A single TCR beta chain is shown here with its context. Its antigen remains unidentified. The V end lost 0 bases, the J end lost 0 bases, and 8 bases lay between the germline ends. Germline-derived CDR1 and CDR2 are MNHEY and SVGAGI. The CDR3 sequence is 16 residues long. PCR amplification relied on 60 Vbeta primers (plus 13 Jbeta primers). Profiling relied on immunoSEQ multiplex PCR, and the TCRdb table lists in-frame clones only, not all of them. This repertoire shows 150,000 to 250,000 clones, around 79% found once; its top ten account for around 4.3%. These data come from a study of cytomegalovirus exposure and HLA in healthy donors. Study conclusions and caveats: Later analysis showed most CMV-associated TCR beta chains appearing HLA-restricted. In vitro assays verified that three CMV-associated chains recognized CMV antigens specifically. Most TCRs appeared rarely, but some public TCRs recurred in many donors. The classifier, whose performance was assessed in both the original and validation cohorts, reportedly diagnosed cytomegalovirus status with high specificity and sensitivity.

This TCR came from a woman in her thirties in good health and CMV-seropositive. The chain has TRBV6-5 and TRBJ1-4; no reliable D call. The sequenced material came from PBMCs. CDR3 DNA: TGTGCCAGCAGTTACTCGAGTCCACCAACTAATGAAAAACTGTTTTTT. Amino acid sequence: CASSYSSPPTNEKLFF.